This TCR beta chain appears in the sequencing data of a study of cytomegalovirus exposure and HLA in healthy donors. The primer mix had 60 Vbeta and 13 Jbeta primers. Using immunoSEQ multiplex PCR, the repertoire was profiled, and TCRdb retains in-frame clones only, with some absent. The table gives approximately 120,000 clones; the top ten clones make up approximately 2.6% of it. The V end lost 1 base, the J end lost 5 bases, and 12 bases lay between the germline ends. The V gene's germline CDR1 is SNHLY and CDR2 FYNNEI. The CDR3 has 15 residues. Input material: PBMCs. V is TRBV2 and J is TRBJ1-5; the D gene is possibly TRBD1 (6 bases). The receptor comes from a man in his thirties or forties in good health and CMV-seronegative. Here the CDR3 reads CASSEGTEVYQPQHF. CDR3 sequence (DNA): TGTGCCAGCAGTGAAGGGACAGAAGTCTATCAGCCCCAGCATTTT. The full variable domain, its missing parts supplied by reference TRBV2 and TRBJ1-5, is EPEVTQTPSHQVTQMGQEVILRCVPISNHLYFYWYRQILGQKVEFLVSFYNNEISEKSEIFDDQFSVERPDGSNFTLKIRSTKLEDSAMYFCASSEGTEVYQPQHFGDGTRLSIL.